This T cell receptor (beta chain) was identified in a study of shared clonotypes between healthy human individuals. Caucasian adults residing in Nashville, Tennessee made up all the donors. The study ran the assay at deep level. Every subset's genomic DNA went evenly onto several immunoSEQ plates. Sequencing was performed with immunoSEQ multiplex PCR; in TCRdb, only in-frame clones are kept and a portion is missing. Counted here are 850,000 to 1,200,000 clones, 65% to 80% occurring once; the ten biggest clones make up about 1.5%. As for this clone: The antigen is undetermined.

Germline lookup yields CDR1 LNHDA and CDR2 SQIVND (reference sequence). The CDR3 contains 14 residues. Losses at the gene ends were 6 bases for V and 6 bases for J; bases not matched to a gene: 8. Overall study results and limits: Relative to clonotypes present in all four donors, those not shared had lower generation probabilities.

The source is a young man in good health. Material: memory CD4+ T cells sorted from blood. As to subset: CD45RA-negative fraction. The V gene is TRBV19, the J gene TRBJ1-1; 9 bases are shared with TRBD1. CDR3 bases: TGTGCCAGTAGAGGGGGACAGGGATTCGCTGAAGCTTTCTTT. Residues: CASRGGQGFAEAFF. Variable domain in full (rest from reference TRBV19 and TRBJ1-1): DGGITQSPKYLFRKEGQNVTLSCEQNLNHDAMYWYRQDPGQGLRLIYYSQIVNDFQKGDIAEGYSVSREKKESFPLTVTSAQKNPTAFYLCASRGGQGFAEAFFGQGTRLTVV.